The T cell receptor beta chain under discussion was sequenced for a study of T cell clonotyping in hematopoietic cell transplantation. Overall study results and limits: Cells were unsorted, so CD4 and CD8 contributions were not separated. At the given depth, recipient repertoires were over 95% de novo clonotypes.

Sequenced by immunoSEQ multiplex PCR; TCRdb stores in-frame clones only, minus some. In the table there are 4,800 or so clones, less than 95% of which are singletons. The CDR3 totals 14 residues. V lost 6 bases to trimming and J lost 0 bases, with 9 bases between them. Germline lookup yields CDR1 MNHNS and CDR2 SASEGT. Of note for this clone: Its antigen is not identified.

The sample comprised peripheral blood mononuclear cells. The chain uses TRBV6-1 and TRBJ2-1; the D gene is possibly TRBD1 (6 bases). This clonotype originated in a man aged 35-49 years in good health. Some clones in this sample may be carry-over from other donors' samples. The CDR3: CASRDRSSYNEQFF. CDR3 nucleotide sequence: TGTGCCAGCAGGGACAGATCCTCCTACAATGAGCAGTTCTTC.